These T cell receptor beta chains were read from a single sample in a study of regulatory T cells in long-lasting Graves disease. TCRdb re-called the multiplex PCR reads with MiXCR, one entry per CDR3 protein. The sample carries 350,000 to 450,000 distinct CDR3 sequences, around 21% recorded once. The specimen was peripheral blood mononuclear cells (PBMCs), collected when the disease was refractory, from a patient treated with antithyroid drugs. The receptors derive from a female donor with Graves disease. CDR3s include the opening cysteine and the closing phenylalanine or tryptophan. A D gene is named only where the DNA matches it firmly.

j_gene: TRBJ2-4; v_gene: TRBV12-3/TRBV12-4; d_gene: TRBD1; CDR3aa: CASSLRGPLAKNIQYF
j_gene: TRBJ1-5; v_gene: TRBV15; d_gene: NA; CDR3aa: CATSTERLFGNQPQHF
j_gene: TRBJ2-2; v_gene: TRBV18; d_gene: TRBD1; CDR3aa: CASSPRGRPQFF
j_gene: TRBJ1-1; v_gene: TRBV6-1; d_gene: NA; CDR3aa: CASTPRGVWSEAFF
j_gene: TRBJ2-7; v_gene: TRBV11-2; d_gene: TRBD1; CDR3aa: CASSSDPGGPYEQYF
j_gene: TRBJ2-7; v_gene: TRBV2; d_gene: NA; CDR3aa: CASSGSGPEQYF
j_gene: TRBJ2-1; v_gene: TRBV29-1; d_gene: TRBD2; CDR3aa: CSVPGLGLGEQFF
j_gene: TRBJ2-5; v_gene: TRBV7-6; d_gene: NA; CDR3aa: CASSLLPGPGRETQYF
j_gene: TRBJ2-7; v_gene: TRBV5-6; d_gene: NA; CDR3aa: CASSFLATNYEQYF
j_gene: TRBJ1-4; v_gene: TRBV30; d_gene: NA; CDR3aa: CAWSPHGGPQLGEKLFF
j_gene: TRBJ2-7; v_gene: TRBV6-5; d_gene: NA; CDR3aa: CASSYSAGASSYEQYF
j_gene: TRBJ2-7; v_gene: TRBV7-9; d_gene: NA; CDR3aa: CASSLAVGGAIHKQYF
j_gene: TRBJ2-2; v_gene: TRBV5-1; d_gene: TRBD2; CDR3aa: CASRPTSGSVTGELFF
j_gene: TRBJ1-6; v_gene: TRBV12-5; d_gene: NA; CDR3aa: CASGLVRQNHNSPLHF
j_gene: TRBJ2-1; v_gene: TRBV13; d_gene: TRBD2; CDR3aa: CASSSSGWSYNEQFF
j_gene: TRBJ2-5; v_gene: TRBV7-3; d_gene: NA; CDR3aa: CASSLTAEYQETQYF
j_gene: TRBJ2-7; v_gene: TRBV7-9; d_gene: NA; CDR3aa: CASSFYDARGDEQYF
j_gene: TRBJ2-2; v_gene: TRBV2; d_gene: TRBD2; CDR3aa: CASIDQIGTSGTGELFF
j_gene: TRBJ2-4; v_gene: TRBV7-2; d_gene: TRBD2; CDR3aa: CASSPEAGSGTGGTKNIQYF
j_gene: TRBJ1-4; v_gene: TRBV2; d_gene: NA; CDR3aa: CASRNEKLFF
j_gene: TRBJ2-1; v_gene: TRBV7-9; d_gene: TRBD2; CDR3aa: CASSLVWREGNEQFF
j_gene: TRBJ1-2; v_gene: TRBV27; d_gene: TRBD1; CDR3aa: CAVAQGHAYGYTF
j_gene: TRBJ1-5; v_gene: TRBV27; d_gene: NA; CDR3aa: CASRETGTANQPQHF
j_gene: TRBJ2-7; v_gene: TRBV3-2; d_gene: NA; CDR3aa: CASSLSPTGHEQYF
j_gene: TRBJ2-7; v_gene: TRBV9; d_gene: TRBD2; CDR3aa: CASSVAWASGYEQYF
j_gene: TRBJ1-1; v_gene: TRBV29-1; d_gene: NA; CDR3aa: CSVHGPSGSNTEAFF
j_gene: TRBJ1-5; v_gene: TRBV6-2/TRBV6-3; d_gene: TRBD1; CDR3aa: CASRDQGAIQPQHF
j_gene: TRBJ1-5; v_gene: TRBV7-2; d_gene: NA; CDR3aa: CASSVDGFASQPQHF
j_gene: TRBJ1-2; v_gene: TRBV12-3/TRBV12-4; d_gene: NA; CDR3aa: CASSGNNYGYTF
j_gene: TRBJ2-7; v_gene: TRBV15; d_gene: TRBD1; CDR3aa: CATSRDQGQGFDEQHF
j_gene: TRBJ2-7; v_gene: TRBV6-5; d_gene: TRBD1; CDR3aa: CASSSAGQGAGEQYF
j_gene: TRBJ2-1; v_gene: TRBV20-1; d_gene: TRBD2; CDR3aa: CSAGGTSGGYNEQFF
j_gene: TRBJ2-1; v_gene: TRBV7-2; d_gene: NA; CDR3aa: CASSTVPYNEQFF
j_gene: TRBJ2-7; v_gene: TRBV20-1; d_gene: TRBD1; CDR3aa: CSAVRDRGDEQYF
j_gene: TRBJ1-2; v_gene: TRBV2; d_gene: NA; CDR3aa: CASTSGGFRGYTF
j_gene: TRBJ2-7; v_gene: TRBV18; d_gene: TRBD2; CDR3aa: CASSPIGGVEQYF
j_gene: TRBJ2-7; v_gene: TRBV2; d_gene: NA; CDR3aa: CASSEALGVYYEQYF
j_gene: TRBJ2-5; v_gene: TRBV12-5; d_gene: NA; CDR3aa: CASGLVLGGQETQYF
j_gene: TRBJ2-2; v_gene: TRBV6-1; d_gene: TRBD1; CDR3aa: CASSDGTGYTGELFF
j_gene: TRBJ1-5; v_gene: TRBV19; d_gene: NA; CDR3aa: CASSIGSRVDQPQHF
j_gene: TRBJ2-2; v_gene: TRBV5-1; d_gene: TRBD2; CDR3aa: CASGLSIGTSGNTGELFF
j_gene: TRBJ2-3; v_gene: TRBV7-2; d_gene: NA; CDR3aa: CASSLSYLDTQYF
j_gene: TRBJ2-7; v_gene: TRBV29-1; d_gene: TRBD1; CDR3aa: CSVVKEGTGDYEQYF
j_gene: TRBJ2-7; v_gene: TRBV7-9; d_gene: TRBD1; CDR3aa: CASSAKTGTGTYEQYF
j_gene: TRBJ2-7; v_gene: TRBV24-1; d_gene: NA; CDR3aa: CATPYREGYEQYF
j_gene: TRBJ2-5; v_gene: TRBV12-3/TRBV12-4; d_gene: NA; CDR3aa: CASSLAHRKETQYF
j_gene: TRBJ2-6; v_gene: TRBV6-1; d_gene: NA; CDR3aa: CASRRSGANVLTF
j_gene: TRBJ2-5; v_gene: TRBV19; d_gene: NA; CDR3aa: CASSAPSGGLWETQYF
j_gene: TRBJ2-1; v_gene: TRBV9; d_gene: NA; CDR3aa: CASSGFSSYNEQFF
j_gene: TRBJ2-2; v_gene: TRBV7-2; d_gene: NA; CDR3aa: CASSLGGTTTGELFF
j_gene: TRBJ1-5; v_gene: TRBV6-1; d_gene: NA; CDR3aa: CASKGGGVNQPQHF
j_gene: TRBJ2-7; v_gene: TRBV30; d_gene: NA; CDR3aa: CAWKAGPYEQYF
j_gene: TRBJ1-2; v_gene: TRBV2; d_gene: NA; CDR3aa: CASSPSINYGYTF
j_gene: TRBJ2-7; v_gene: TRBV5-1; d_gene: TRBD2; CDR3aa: CASSWTSGTSSYEQYF
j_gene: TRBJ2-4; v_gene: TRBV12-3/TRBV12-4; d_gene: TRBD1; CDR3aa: CASSEQGTLAKNIQYF
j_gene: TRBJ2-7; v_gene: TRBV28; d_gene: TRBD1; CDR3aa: CASSPGQGDHYEQYF
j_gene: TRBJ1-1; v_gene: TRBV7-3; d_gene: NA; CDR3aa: CASSPELAMNTEAFF
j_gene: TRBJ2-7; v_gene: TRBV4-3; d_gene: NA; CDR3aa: CASSHPDEQYF
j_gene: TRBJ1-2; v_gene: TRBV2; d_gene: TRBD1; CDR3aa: CASRKTGTGYYGYTF
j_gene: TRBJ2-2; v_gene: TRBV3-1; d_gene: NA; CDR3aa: CAGSLTGTNTGELFF